The 16 T cell receptor beta chains below all came from one sample that was sequenced in a study of OX40 agonist ivuxolimab in advanced cancers. Library preparation employed the immunoSEQ multiplex PCR assay. Drawn from immuneACCESS, this table holds only the in-frame rearrangements with V and J called that TCRdb kept. Clones are partly lost; checked studies trace under half to an unresolved V gene and leave the rest unexplained. For this sample the table gives fewer than 70,000 clones, of which around 84% were detected only once. 2.4% of the sample goes to the ten largest clones. Specimen: CD4+ or CD8+ T cells sorted from blood, collected in a trial of the OX40 agonist ivuxolimab. All receptors derive from an adult with an advanced solid tumor such as melanoma, head and neck, liver or kidney cancer.

A few counts support this clone. V and J are TRBV18 and TRBJ2-2; D not resolved. CDR3 length equals 16 residues. Looked up from germline, CDR1 is KGHSH and CDR2 is LQKENI. Between the trimmed V and J ends, which lost 3 bases and 0 bases, there was a span of 11 bases. The CDR3 here is CASSPGTATNTGELFF. CDR3 nucleotide sequence: TGTGCCAGCTCACCGGGCACCGCGACGAACACCGGGGAGCTGTTTTTT.

This clone was seen a single time. V usage is TRBV28 and J usage is TRBJ1-1; D remains unclear. CDR1 is MDHEN and CDR2 is SYDVKM in the germline V gene. Deletions cut 5 bases from V and 4 bases from J, with 11 bases between. The CDR3 is 13 amino acids. CDR3 protein: CASSQNLGTEAFF. CDR3 nucleotides: TGTGCCAGCAGTCAAAATCTCGGCACTGAAGCTTTCTTT.

The chain uses TRBV19 and TRBJ2-5, with 7 bases lining up with TRBD2. V lost 2 bases, J lost 4 bases, and 13 bases stayed unmatched. The CDR3 covers 17 residues. The germline gives CDR1 LNHDA, CDR2 SQIVND (reference sequence). This chain's CDR3 is CASSIPGGAIEGETQYF. CDR3 bases: TGTGCCAGTAGTATACCGGGGGGAGCCATAGAGGGAGAGACCCAGTACTTC. The whole variable domain, filled in from reference TRBV19 and TRBJ2-5, reads DGGITQSPKYLFRKEGQNVTLSCEQNLNHDAMYWYRQDPGQGLRLIYYSQIVNDFQKGDIAEGYSVSREKKESFPLTVTSAQKNPTAFYLCASSIPGGAIEGETQYFGPGTRLLVL.

This rearrangement joins TRBV19 to TRBJ2-2; D may match TRBD1 or TRBD2 (5 bases each). V lost 3 bases, J lost 1 base, and 15 bases lay in between. The CDR3 consists of 17 residues. The germline V gene has CDR1 LNHDA and CDR2 SQIVND (reference sequence). As DNA, the CDR3 is TGTGCCAGTAGTATGGGCCCCGGGACGGTGAACACCGGGGAGCTGTTTTTT. Translation gives CASSMGPGTVNTGELFF.

V is TRBV7-2 and J is TRBJ2-5; no reliable D call. The germline V gene encodes CDR1 SGHTA and CDR2 FQGNSA. The CDR3 sequence is 14 residues long. V shed 0 bases and J shed 1 base, with 6 bases lying between them. CDR3 nucleotide sequence: TGTGCCAGCAGCTTAGCCGGTCCCCAAGAGACCCAGTACTTC. Its translation: CASSLAGPQETQYF.

The chain couples TRBV19 to TRBJ1-1; no firm D call. The CDR3 runs to 14 residues. CDR1 and CDR2 from the germline V gene are LNHDA and SQIVND (reference sequence). The V end was cut by 6 bases, the J end by 5 bases, with 16 bases between. The CDR3 nucleotides read TGTGCCAGTAGCTCTGAGCCTGGAGGGACTGAAGCTTTCTTT. Its protein is CASSSEPGGTEAFF.

The chain joins TRBV6-5 to TRBJ1-1, with a tentative D call TRBD1 (6 bases). V gave up 2 bases and J gave up 4 bases, with 17 bases separating them. Per germline, CDR1 MNHEY and CDR2 SVGAGI. CDR3 length: 16 amino acids. In DNA form, the CDR3 reads TGTGCCAGCAGTTACACCCTTCCAGGGGAGGTCACTGAAGCTTTCTTT. Its translation: CASSYTLPGEVTEAFF.

This chain uses TRBV28 with TRBJ2-1; 10 nucleotides align to TRBD2. The J segment lost 9 bases and the V segment lost 6 bases, leaving 11 bases of the junction unmatched. There are 15 residues in the CDR3. Germline loops: CDR1 MDHEN, CDR2 SYDVKM. As DNA, the CDR3 is TGTGCCAGCAGCACCCTAAGCGGGGGGGCCGTTGAGCAGTTCTTC. It codes for CASSTLSGGAVEQFF.

The chain uses TRBV11-2 and TRBJ1-1; possible D gene TRBD1, 5 bases. Looked up from germline, CDR1 is SGHAT and CDR2 is FQNNGV. V was shortened by 1 base and J by 4 bases, with 10 bases between the two germline ends. The CDR3 consists of 14 residues. CDR3 sequence reads: CASSLGVGGTEAFF. The CDR3 nucleotides are TGTGCCAGCAGCTTAGGGGTGGGGGGCACTGAAGCTTTCTTT. The full variable domain, rest sourced from reference TRBV11-2 and TRBJ1-1, is EAGVAQSPRYKIIEKRQSVAFWCNPISGHATLYWYQQILGQGPKLLIQFQNNGVVDDSQLPKDRFSAERLKGVDSTLKIQPAKLEDSAVYLCASSLGVGGTEAFFGQGTRLTVV.

In regard to this clone: The same CDR3 arises from other DNA sequences in this sample as well. The chain is built from TRBV6-5 and TRBJ2-7, with D hard to call. The germline V gene has CDR1 MNHEY and CDR2 SVGAGI. The CDR3 length is 11 residues. Trimming shortened V by 3 bases and J by 4 bases, and 4 bases separated the two germline ends. CDR3 coding DNA: TGTGCCAGCAGTTATAAATACGAGCAGTACTTC. It translates to CASSYKYEQYF.

The sample holds one count of this clone. The chain links TRBV6-1 to TRBJ1-3; no firm D call. The CDR3 runs to 16 residues. Germline CDR1 is MNHNS and CDR2 is SASEGT. V lost 0 bases and J 2 bases, leaving 11 bases between the germline ends. The chain's CDR3 is CASSEAGAQAGNTIYF. The CDR3 DNA is TGTGCCAGCAGTGAAGCCGGAGCGCAAGCTGGAAACACCATATATTTT.

The chain couples TRBV29-1 to TRBJ1-3, with a possible D match to TRBD1 (5 bases). Trimming removed 3 bases from V and 2 bases from J, with 8 bases in between. Germline CDR1 and CDR2: SQVTM and ANQGSEA. This CDR3 has 13 residues. The CDR3 sequence is CSVDGGTGNTIYF. CDR3 DNA sequence: TGCAGCGTTGATGGGGGAACTGGAAACACCATATATTTT.

The J gene is TRBJ2-1, the V gene TRBV11-2; TRBD1 matches 7 bases. The CDR3 spans 12 residues. Per germline, CDR1 SGHAT and CDR2 FQNNGV. V lost 5 bases to trimming and J lost 9 bases; unmatched junction nucleotides: 4. The CDR3 DNA reads TGTGCCAGCAGCGAAAACAGGGGTGAGCAGTTCTTC. As protein: CASSENRGEQFF.

The chain has TRBV2 and TRBJ1-1; D is unresolved. The germline V gene encodes CDR1 SNHLY and CDR2 FYNNEI. CDR3 length: 13 amino acids. Trimming shortened V by 2 bases and J by 3 bases, and 7 bases separated the two germline ends. The CDR3 region has the DNA TGTGCCAGCAGTGAAAGTGAGGACACTGAAGCTTTCTTT. It specifies CASSESEDTEAFF.

The chain uses TRBV6-1 and TRBJ1-2; the D is unclear. This CDR3 has 13 residues. The germline CDR1 and CDR2 sequences are MNHNS and SASEGT. Trimming took off 0 bases at V and 4 bases at J, with 6 bases between the two ends. This CDR3 is CASSEASTYGYTF. CDR3 nucleotides: TGTGCCAGCAGTGAAGCTTCCACCTATGGCTACACCTTC.

This chain connects TRBV9 to TRBJ1-5; TRBD1 is a possible D gene (5 bases). The V and J ends lost 4 bases and 3 bases respectively, with 14 bases between them. Germline CDR1 SGDLS, CDR2 YYNGEE. The CDR3 runs to 15 residues. The CDR3 DNA is TGTGCCAGCAGCCAGGATGGGGCATTCAATCAGCCCCAGCATTTT. Translation: CASSQDGAFNQPQHF.